This T cell receptor beta chain was identified during a study of spatial heterogeneity in lung cancer. On the study more broadly: Matched bulk RNA-seq provided a T cell module score, and TCR transcript counts in tumor regions correlated strongly with it. In raw reads, more than eight appearances on average were recorded for each unique TCR and UMI combination.

The study, taken as a whole, reports: Counts that tracked tumor mutation counts were those of expanded intratumoral alpha and beta TCRs.

Single TCR cDNA molecules each had their own unique molecular identifier. Via MiXCR, TCRdb re-called the 5' RACE reads, giving one row per CDR3 protein. The table records about 100,000 distinct CDR3 sequences, 4.4% of them present only once. Documented time point: sample taken at primary tumor resection. Sequencing was performed on whole RNA extracted from tumor and nontumor lung tissue, or from frozen PBMC, and the material was left unsorted. In the case of this clonotype: What it recognizes is unknown.

This CDR3 has 15 amino acids. Trimming took off 4 bases at V and 4 bases at J, with 17 bases between the two ends. Germline lookup yields CDR1 SGHRS and CDR2 YFSETQ. The sequence was obtained from a male donor with early-stage non-small cell lung cancer. Sequencing used lung tumor tissue, obtained at surgery. The V gene is TRBV5-1, the J gene TRBJ1-2, with D possibly being TRBD1 (5 bases). CDR3 DNA: TGCGCCAGCAGCCCGAAATCTAGACAGCTCTATGGCTACACCTTC. As protein: CASSPKSRQLYGYTF.